Sequencing of this TCR beta chain was carried out in a study of blood T cell repertoires in COVID-19. On the study more broadly: Sites across the United States, Italy and Spain contributed samples from acute and convalescent COVID-19.

Produced via immunoSEQ multiplex PCR; TCRdb's table is partial and in-frame only. The sample includes 140,000 or so clones, 82% of them seen just once. Trimming shortened V by 6 bases and J by 4 bases, and 10 bases separated the two germline ends. The CDR3 runs 14 residues. Germline V gene sequence: CDR1 MNHEY, CDR2 SVGAGI. The sequence derives from a woman of 80 years or more with acute or convalescent COVID-19. This chain links TRBV6-5 with TRBJ1-6; maybe TRBD1 (6 bases). The sequencing sample was made of peripheral blood. This chain's CDR3 is CASRRQVYNSPLHF. The DNA of the CDR3 is TGTGCCAGCAGACGACAGGTTTATAATTCACCCCTCCACTTT.